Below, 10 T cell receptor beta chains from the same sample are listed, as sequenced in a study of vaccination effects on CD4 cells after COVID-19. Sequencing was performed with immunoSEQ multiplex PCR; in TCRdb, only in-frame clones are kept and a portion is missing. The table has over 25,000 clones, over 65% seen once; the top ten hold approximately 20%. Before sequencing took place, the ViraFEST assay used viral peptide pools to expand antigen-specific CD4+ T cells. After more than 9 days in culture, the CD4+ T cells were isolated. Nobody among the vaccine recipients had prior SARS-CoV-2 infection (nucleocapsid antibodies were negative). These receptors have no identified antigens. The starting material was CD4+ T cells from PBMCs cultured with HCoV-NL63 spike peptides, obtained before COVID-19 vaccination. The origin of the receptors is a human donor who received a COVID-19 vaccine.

The CDR3 region has the DNA TGTGCCAGCAGCTTGGGACAGCAAGAGACCCAGTACTTC. Amino acid sequence: CASSLGQQETQYF. The V call is TRBV7-2, the J call TRBJ2-5, with 7 positions matching TRBD1. V lost 3 bases and J lost 2; bases outside the gene matches: 0. Germline V gene sequence: CDR1 SGHTA, CDR2 FQGNSA. This CDR3 is 13 amino acids long.

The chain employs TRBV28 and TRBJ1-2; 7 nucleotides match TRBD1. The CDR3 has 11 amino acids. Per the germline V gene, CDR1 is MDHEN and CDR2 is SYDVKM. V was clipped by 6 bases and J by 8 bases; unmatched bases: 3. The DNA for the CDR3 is TGTGCCAGCAGCCACAGGGGAGGCTACACCTTC. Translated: CASSHRGGYTF.

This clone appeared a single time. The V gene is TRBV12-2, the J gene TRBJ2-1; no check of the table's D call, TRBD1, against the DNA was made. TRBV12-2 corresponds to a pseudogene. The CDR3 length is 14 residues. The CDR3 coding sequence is TGTGCAAGTCGCTTCCCAGGGGGAAAAAATGAGCAGTTCTTC. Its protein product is CASRFPGGKNEQFF.

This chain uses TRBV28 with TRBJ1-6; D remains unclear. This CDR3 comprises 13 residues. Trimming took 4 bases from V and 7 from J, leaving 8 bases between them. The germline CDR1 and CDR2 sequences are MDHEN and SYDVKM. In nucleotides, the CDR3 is TGTGCCAGCAGTTACCTGACCAATTCACCCCTCCACTTT. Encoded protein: CASSYLTNSPLHF.

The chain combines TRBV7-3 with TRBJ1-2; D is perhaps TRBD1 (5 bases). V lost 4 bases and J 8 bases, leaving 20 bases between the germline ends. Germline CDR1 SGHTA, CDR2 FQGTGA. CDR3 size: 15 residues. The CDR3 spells CASSSDPGPLRGYTF. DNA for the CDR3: TGTGCCAGCAGCTCAGACCCAGGGCCCTTAAGAGGCTACACCTTC. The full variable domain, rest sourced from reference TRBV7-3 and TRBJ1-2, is GAGVSQTPSNKVTEKGKYVELRCDPISGHTALYWYRQSLGQGPEFLIYFQGTGAADDSGLPNDRFFAVRPEGSVSTLKIQRTERGDSAVYLCASSSDPGPLRGYTFGSGTRLTVV.

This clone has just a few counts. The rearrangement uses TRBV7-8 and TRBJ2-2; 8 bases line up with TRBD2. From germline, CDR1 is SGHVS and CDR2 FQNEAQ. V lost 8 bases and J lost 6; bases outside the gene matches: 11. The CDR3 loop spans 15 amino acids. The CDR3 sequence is CASVPGGVQAGELFF. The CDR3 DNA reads TGTGCCAGCGTCCCGGGGGGGGTTCAGGCCGGGGAGCTGTTTTTT. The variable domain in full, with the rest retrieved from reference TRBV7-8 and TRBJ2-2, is GAGVSQSPRYKVAKRGQDVALRCDPISGHVSLFWYQQALGQGPEFLTYFQNEAQLDKSGLPSDRFFAERPEGSVSTLKIQRTQQEDSAVYLCASVPGGVQAGELFFGEGSRLTVL.

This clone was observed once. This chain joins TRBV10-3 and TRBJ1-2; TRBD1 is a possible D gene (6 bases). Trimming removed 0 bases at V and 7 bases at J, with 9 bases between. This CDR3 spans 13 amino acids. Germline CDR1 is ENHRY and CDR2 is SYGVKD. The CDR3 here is CAISESGGAGYTF. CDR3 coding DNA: TGTGCCATCAGTGAGTCCGGGGGCGCTGGCTACACCTTC.

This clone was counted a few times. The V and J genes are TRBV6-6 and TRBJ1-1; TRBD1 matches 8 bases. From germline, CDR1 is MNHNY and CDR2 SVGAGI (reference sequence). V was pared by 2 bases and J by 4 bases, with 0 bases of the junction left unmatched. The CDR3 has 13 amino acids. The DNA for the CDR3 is TGTGCCAGCAGTTACGGGACAGGCACTGAAGCTTTCTTT. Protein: CASSYGTGTEAFF.

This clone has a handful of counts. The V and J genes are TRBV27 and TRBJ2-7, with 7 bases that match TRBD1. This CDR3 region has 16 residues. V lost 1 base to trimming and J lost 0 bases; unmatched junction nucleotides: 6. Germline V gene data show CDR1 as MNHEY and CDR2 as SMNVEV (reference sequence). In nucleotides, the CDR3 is TGTGCCAGCAGTTTATACGGACAGGCAAGCTCCTACGAGCAGTACTTC. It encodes CASSLYGQASSYEQYF.

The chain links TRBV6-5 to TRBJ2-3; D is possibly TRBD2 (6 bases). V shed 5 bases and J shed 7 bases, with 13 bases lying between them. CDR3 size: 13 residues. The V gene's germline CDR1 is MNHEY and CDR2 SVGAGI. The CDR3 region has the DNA TGTGCCAGCAGTCTGGGACTCTCTAATACGCAGTATTTT. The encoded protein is CASSLGLSNTQYF.